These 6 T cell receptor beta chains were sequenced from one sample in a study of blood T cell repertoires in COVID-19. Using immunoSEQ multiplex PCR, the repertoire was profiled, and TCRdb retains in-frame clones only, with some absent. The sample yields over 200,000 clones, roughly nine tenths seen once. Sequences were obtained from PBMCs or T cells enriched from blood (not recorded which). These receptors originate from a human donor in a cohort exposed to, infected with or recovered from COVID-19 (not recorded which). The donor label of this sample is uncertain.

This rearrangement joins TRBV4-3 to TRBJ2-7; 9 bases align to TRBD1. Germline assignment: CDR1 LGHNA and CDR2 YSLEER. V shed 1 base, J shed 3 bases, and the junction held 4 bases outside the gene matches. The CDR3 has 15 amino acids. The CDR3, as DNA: TGCGCCAGCAGCCAAGGAAGGACAGGGGACTACGAGCAGTACTTC. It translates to CASSQGRTGDYEQYF.

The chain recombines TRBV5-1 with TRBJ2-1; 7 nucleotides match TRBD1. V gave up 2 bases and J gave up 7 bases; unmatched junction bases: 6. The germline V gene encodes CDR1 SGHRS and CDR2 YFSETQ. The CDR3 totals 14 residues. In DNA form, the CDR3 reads TGCGCCAGCAGCTTCTGGACAGGTCAAAATGAGCAGTTCTTC. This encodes CASSFWTGQNEQFF.

The CDR3 loop reads CASSLDPVGLVSPYNEQFF. CDR3 sequence (DNA): TGTGCCAGCAGCTTAGATCCCGTAGGACTAGTTTCCCCCTACAATGAGCAGTTCTTC. The J gene is TRBJ2-1, the V gene TRBV11-2, with 7 nucleotides matching TRBD2. The CDR3 length is 19 residues. Looked up from germline, CDR1 is SGHAT and CDR2 is FQNNGV. V was clipped by 0 bases and J by 2 bases; unmatched bases: 13. The full variable domain, its missing parts supplied by reference TRBV11-2 and TRBJ2-1, is EAGVAQSPRYKIIEKRQSVAFWCNPISGHATLYWYQQILGQGPKLLIQFQNNGVVDDSQLPKDRFSAERLKGVDSTLKIQPAKLEDSAVYLCASSLDPVGLVSPYNEQFFGPGTRLTVL.

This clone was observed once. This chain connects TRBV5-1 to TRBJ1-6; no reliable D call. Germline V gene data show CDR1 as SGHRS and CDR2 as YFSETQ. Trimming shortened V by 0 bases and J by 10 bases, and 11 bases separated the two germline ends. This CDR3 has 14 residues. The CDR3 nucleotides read TGCGCCAGCAGCTTGGGAGGGATCGGGTCACCCCTCCACTTT. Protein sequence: CASSLGGIGSPLHF.

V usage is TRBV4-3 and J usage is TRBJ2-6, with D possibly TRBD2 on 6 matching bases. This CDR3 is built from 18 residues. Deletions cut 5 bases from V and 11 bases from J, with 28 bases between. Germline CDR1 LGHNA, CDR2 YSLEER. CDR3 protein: CASSIMGGRHKVGHVLTF. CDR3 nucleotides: TGCGCCAGCAGCATAATGGGAGGACGTCACAAAGTCGGGCACGTCCTGACTTTC.

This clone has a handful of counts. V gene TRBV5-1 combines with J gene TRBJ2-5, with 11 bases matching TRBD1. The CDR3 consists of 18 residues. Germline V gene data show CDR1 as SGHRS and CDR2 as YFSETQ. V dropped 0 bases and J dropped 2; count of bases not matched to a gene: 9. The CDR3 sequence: CASSLAGQGAPGQETQYF. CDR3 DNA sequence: TGCGCCAGCAGCTTGGCTGGACAGGGGGCCCCGGGGCAAGAGACCCAGTACTTC.